These 20 T cell receptor beta chains came from one sample sequenced in a study of CD8 T cells in ankylosing spondylitis (dated by TCRdb to between 2016 and 2019). To prepare the library, 5' RACE was applied. TCRdb records Illumina HiSeq 2500 as the sequencer. Using fastp at Q25 and MiXCR, TCRdb reprocessed the public reads and kept productive beta chains. Rows with one shared CDR3 protein collapse into an entry with the most common genes and DNA. This sample has 200,000 to 250,000 distinct CDR3 sequences in its table, and 5.5% to 7.5% of those were observed once. The ten largest clonotypes hold 12% to 15% of the sample. The full study reports these points: Blood from ankylosing spondylitis patients appeared to be characterized by a TCR beta motif composed of about eight highly homologous amino acid variants.

These receptors have no identified antigens. The sample taken for sequencing was blood, either unsorted or a sorted T cell fraction (not recorded which). The receptors shown here come from a male donor with ankylosing spondylitis.

This clonotype has ten or more counts. CDR3: CASSNQRPDTQYF. The CDR3, as DNA: TGTGCCAGTAGTAACCAGCGACCAGATACGCAGTATTTT. The rearrangement links TRBV19 to TRBJ2-3; D remains ambiguous. The CDR3 extends over 13 amino acids. The germline V gene encodes CDR1 LNHDA and CDR2 SQIVND (reference sequence). V was pared by 4 bases and J by 4 bases, with 9 bases between.

This clonotype was recorded at least ten times. This chain uses TRBV12-5 with TRBJ1-1, with unresolved D. Trimming left V 1 base short and J 5 bases short, with 11 bases between. CDR3 length equals 14 residues. From germline, CDR1 is LGHNT and CDR2 FRNRAP. The CDR3 nucleotides read TGTGCTAGTGGTTTGGACGGGAGTTGGACTGAAGCTTTCTTT. It specifies CASGLDGSWTEAFF.

The chain has TRBV2 and TRBJ2-7, with D perhaps given as TRBD1 or TRBD2 (5 bases each). This CDR3 comprises 18 residues. Trimming left V 6 bases short and J 3 bases short, with 27 bases between. CDR1 SNHLY and CDR2 FYNNEI come from the germline V gene. This chain's CDR3 is CASRGTWDKGSVGYEQYF. The CDR3 DNA follows: TGTGCCAGCAGGGGGACCTGGGATAAAGGTAGTGTGGGCTACGAGCAGTACTTC.

This clonotype was picked up a small number of times. V is TRBV6-5 and J is TRBJ2-1; 10 nucleotides align to TRBD2. The CDR3 consists of 15 residues. V lost 3 bases to trimming and J lost 6 bases; unmatched junction nucleotides: 5. Per germline, CDR1 MNHEY and CDR2 SVGAGI. The CDR3 nucleotides are TGTGCCAGCAGTTATGCTAGCGGGGGTGGCAATGAGCAGTTCTTC. Translation gives CASSYASGGGNEQFF.

In its sample, this clonotype was seen many times. The rearrangement links TRBV20-1 to TRBJ1-5; D uncertain. There are 13 residues in the CDR3. In germline, CDR1 is DFQATT, CDR2 SNEGSKA (reference sequence). V lost 0 bases, J lost 7 bases, and 10 bases lay in between. In DNA, the CDR3 is TGCAGTGCTAGAGACGCATATTCACAGCCCCAGCATTTT. Protein product: CSARDAYSQPQHF.

CDR3 protein: CASRLRLYNEQFF. The CDR3 DNA follows: TGTGCCAGCAGACTCCGTCTGTACAATGAGCAGTTCTTC. This chain uses TRBV5-5 with TRBJ2-1; D not certain. V was cut by 5 bases and J by 4 bases, with 10 bases left in between. CDR1 SGHKS and CDR2 YYEKEE come from the germline V gene (reference sequence). The CDR3 contains 13 residues.

This clonotype was recorded at least ten times. V is TRBV7-8 and J is TRBJ2-7, with unresolved D. The CDR3 is 17 residues long. Germline assignment: CDR1 SGHVS and CDR2 FQNEAQ. The V and J ends lost 2 bases and 4 bases respectively, with 21 bases between them. The CDR3 loop is CASSLKVALPSAYEQYF. Written as DNA, the CDR3 is TGTGCCAGCAGCTTAAAAGTGGCTCTTCCGTCGGCGTACGAGCAGTACTTC.

This clonotype occurred a few times. The chain couples TRBV9 to TRBJ2-1; D not certain. Trimming cost V 0 bases and J 2 bases, with 9 bases left between them. This CDR3 is 15 amino acids long. The germline V gene encodes CDR1 SGDLS and CDR2 YYNGEE. The CDR3 bases are TGTGCCAGCAGCGTAGGAAGGGTTCCCTACAATGAGCAGTTCTTC. It specifies CASSVGRVPYNEQFF.

This clonotype was counted ten times or more. The genes are TRBV7-9 and TRBJ2-5; D may be TRBD1 (6 bases). The CDR3 is made up of 14 amino acids. V was trimmed by 2 bases and J by 1 base, leaving 8 bases between them. The germline V gene has CDR1 SEHNR and CDR2 FQNEAQ (reference sequence). The CDR3 loop reads CASSLRTAQETQYF. In nucleotides, the CDR3 is TGTGCCAGCAGCTTACGGACAGCCCAAGAGACCCAGTACTTC.

This chain connects TRBV27 to TRBJ1-5; the D is unclear. Trimming cost V 2 bases and J 2 bases, with 13 bases left between them. Germline CDR1 and CDR2: MNHEY and SMNVEV (reference sequence). CDR3 length: 16 amino acids. CDR3 loop: CASSLSGWGGNQPQHF. CDR3 DNA sequence: TGTGCCAGCAGTTTAAGTGGGTGGGGTGGCAATCAGCCCCAGCATTTT.

This clonotype has just a few counts. The chain uses TRBV6-5 and TRBJ2-7; no firm D call. Trimming stripped 3 bases from V and 4 bases from J, with 16 bases between. Germline CDR1 and CDR2: MNHEY and SVGAGI. CDR3 length: 15 amino acids. CDR3 in amino acids: CASSYSPPGLYEQYF. The CDR3 region has the DNA TGTGCCAGCAGTTATAGCCCTCCCGGGCTTTACGAGCAGTACTTC.

This clonotype was seen many times. The chain uses TRBV27 and TRBJ2-2; D not resolved. Germline V CDR1 and CDR2: MNHEY, SMNVEV (reference sequence). V lost 1 base and J lost 6, with 6 bases in between. The CDR3 is 13 amino acids. The CDR3: CASSLYPPGELFF. CDR3 bases: TGTGCCAGCAGTTTATATCCACCCGGGGAGCTGTTTTTT.

The rearrangement uses TRBV7-2 and TRBJ2-7; perhaps D is TRBD1 or TRBD2 (5 bases each). CDR1 and CDR2 from the germline V gene are SGHTA and FQGNSA. V dropped 5 bases and J dropped 0 bases, with 17 bases sitting between them. The CDR3 covers 16 residues. The CDR3 DNA reads TGTGCCAGCAGCATAGGACGGGCAGGGAGCTCCTACGAGCAGTACTTC. Amino acids: CASSIGRAGSSYEQYF.

This clonotype came up many times. V is TRBV28 and J is TRBJ2-3, with D perhaps TRBD1 (6 bases). Trimming removed 3 bases at V and 0 bases at J, with 10 bases between. Per the germline V gene, CDR1 is MDHEN and CDR2 is SYDVKM. This CDR3 spans 15 amino acids. CDR3 nucleotide sequence: TGTGCCAGCAGTTTCGGTCAGGGGAGCACAGATACGCAGTATTTT. Amino acid sequence: CASSFGQGSTDTQYF.

The table lists this clonotype with many counts. V and J are TRBV4-3 and TRBJ2-2; TRBD2 matches at 9 bases. CDR3 length: 14 residues. Germline V gives CDR1 LGHNA, CDR2 YSLEER. V gave up 4 bases and J gave up 9 bases; unmatched junction bases: 6. CDR3 in DNA: TGCGCCAGCAGCCCAGGGACTAGCAGCCGGGAGCTGTTTTTT. Translating it yields CASSPGTSSRELFF.

This clonotype was seen repeatedly, ten times or more. The rearrangement links TRBV12-3 or TRBV12-4 to TRBJ2-7; D not resolved. The CDR3 contains 15 residues. Trimming cost V 5 bases and J 0 bases, with 14 bases left between them. The CDR3 sequence is CASSVGLSSSYEQYF. For the CDR3, the DNA is TGTGCCAGCAGTGTGGGCCTTTCCTCCTCCTACGAGCAGTACTTC.

This clonotype was counted ten times or more. J is TRBJ2-3 and V is TRBV4-2, with D perhaps given as TRBD1 or TRBD2 (5 bases each). Germline V gene sequence: CDR1 LGHNA, CDR2 YNFKEQ. V was shortened by 1 base and J by 0 bases, with 17 bases between the two germline ends. The CDR3 runs to 18 residues. The CDR3 nucleotides read TGTGCCAGCAGCCAAGCTGGGACGGTGGGTCTTAGCACAGATACGCAGTATTTT. Amino acid sequence: CASSQAGTVGLSTDTQYF.

This clonotype was seen more than once but under ten times. This chain links TRBV6-2 or TRBV6-3 with TRBJ2-5, with D unresolved. V was shortened by 4 bases and J by 1 base, with 10 bases between the two germline ends. Per the germline V gene, CDR1 is MNHEY and CDR2 is SVGEGT. The CDR3 length is 14 residues. CDR3 coding DNA: TGTGCCAGCAGTTTTACTTCCTCCCAAGAGACCCAGTACTTC. Its protein is CASSFTSSQETQYF.

Note on this clonotype: One base away lies a much larger clone, so this may be a sequencing read error. This sequence joins TRBV28 and TRBJ2-7; no clear D. V was pared by 5 bases and J by 6 bases, with 14 bases between. The length of the CDR3 is 13 residues. The germline V gene encodes CDR1 MDHEN and CDR2 SYDVKM. CDR3 DNA: TGTGCCAGCAGTACCGACTGGGCCTCCGAGCAGTACTTC. Translating gives CASSTDWASEQYF.

This clonotype was seen many times. This chain joins TRBV6-5 and TRBJ2-7; D is possibly TRBD1 (5 bases). Germline V gives CDR1 MNHEY, CDR2 SVGAGI. Trimming pared 0 bases from V and 2 bases from J, leaving 14 bases between. The CDR3 runs 16 residues. CDR3 sequence: CASSYSSGQRTYEQYF. CDR3 coding DNA: TGTGCCAGCAGTTACTCCTCTGGACAACGTACCTACGAGCAGTACTTC.